This T cell receptor (beta chain) was obtained from a study of human T cells and chemical hapten exposure (dated by TCRdb to about 2021). Concerning the study at large: For sensitization, 2% DPC in acetone was applied to a 2 cm by 2 cm area of upper inner arm skin. Throughout the approximately 25-week study period, patients were also given weekly therapeutic DPC doses on the scalp. Patch testing was done on the upper back using Finn chambers containing 0.01% DPC, and results were scored after 6 days according to International Contact Dermatitis Research Group standards. Most of the patients in the cohort were female, and the cohort covered alopecia areata with under or over 50% scalp involvement, alopecia totalis and alopecia universalis. Libraries were combined into a pool for sequencing, and differences in TCR yield between samples came mainly from small differences in library volumes within the pool. The study tracked peripheral blood TCR repertoire changes in vivo during primary and secondary sensitization to the hapten diphenylcyclopropenone (DPC) in alopecia patients. Blood was sampled from patients pre-sensitization (week 0) and at 2, 6 and about 24 weeks after DPC sensitization. Roughly 30 alopecia patients provided blood for TCR sequencing at one to four time points (pre-sensitization, 2, 6 and 24 weeks). Broader findings and caveats from the paper: A positive correlation was found between the number of PT1 expanded TCRs and patch test score, with significance reached at thresholds 8, 16 and 32 but not 4. The number of TCRs above 1 in 1000 frequency did not change with DPC sensitization; there was no evidence of global repertoire structure alterations. All patients had alopecia, a presumed autoimmune disease, so their immune response might differ from that of healthy individuals. Significantly more large CDR3 similarity clusters were formed by expanded TCRs than by pre-sensitization or healthy control sets, consistent with antigen-driven responses. After repeated subsampling, the strength of the expansion versus patch-test correlation and the threshold at which it became significant changed.

Turning to this clonotype: Its antigen is unknown. Per-base quality was not reported, and no clone a single base away is much larger than it.

The CDR3 runs 15 residues from the cysteine to the phenylalanine. Only CDR3 DNA is held: 45 bases, read in frame from base 1. The germline V gene yields SGHVS for CDR1 and FNYEAQ for CDR2. V is shortened by 10 bases, J by 4 bases, and the region joining them spans 22 bases. Library preparation attached unique molecular identifiers to individual cDNA molecules for quantitative, reproducible TCR counting. Each blood RNA sample was used to sequence both TCR alpha and TCR beta chains. The published analysis was carried out like this. Samples had a median of roughly 100,000 TCRs, with a range from about 23,224 to 750,000. The Decombinator software suite was used to annotate V, J and CDR3 in the TCR reads. For PS versus PT1 abundance plots, all samples were subsampled to the same number of TCRs (28,000). TCRs were defined as expanded if absent before sensitization and observed at least eight times at the 2-week time point. TCRdb trimmed the raw reads at Q25, called clones with MiXCR and kept productive beta chains. Here each entry gathers all rows of one CDR3 protein and keeps the most common genes and DNA. The V and J calls shown here were made by TCRdb, not taken from the authors' results. This sample lists 2,000 to 3,000 distinct CDR3 sequences; around 43% were detected once. The ten largest clones add up to about a tenth of the sample.

The treatment or condition label on this specimen signifies: therapeutic diphenylcyclopropenone sensitization with weekly scalp DPC. At each patch-test visit, blood was drawn before the patch test was applied. Patients were eligible if aged 18 to 70, diagnosed with alopecia and judged suitable for DPC therapy, and pregnant patients were excluded. Unfractionated whole blood was collected in Tempus Blood RNA tubes, and total RNA was extracted from that blood. The source is an adult with alopecia areata. Some clones in this sample may be carry-over from other donors' samples. This table probably holds off-target reads from a library built for another chain. In this chain, TRBV7-6 is recombined with TRBJ2-5; the D gene is possibly TRBD1, with 6 bases matching. Sequencing was performed on whole blood, taken before DPC sensitization or 2, 6, or about 24 weeks after (not recorded which). This receptor carries the CDR3 CATMRGSSMGETQYF. The DNA is as follows: TGTGCCACCATGAGGGGGTCCAGTATGGGAGAGACCCAGTACTTC.